The clone carrying this T cell receptor (beta chain) was picked up many times. Its antigen is unknown. Unique molecular identifiers were incorporated into the prepared TCRbeta library. Each CDR3 protein gets one entry after TCRdb re-called the PCR reads with MiXCR. Among 580,000 or so distinct CDR3 sequences, more than 20% were seen once, and the ten largest hold roughly 13%. This sample is part of a study of T-cell reconstitution after alpha-beta-depleted transplantation in children. Study outcomes and limitations: About two months after transplant, alpha-beta T cells reportedly came from several hundred expanded graft clones. It was newly produced T cells that mostly accounted for T-cell counts and diversity one year after transplant. High day-60 TCRbeta diversity in some patients came from surviving recipient T cells and thymic progenitors.

V lost 6 bases to trimming and J lost 0 bases, with 18 bases between them. This CDR3 spans 16 amino acids. Looked up from germline, CDR1 is SQVTM and CDR2 is ANQGSEA. The TCR comes from a boy under three years old who had a stem cell transplant for acute myeloid leukemia, so the T cells may come from the graft donor. The material was PBMCs, mostly from graft donor cells, obtained 360 days after TCRalphabeta/CD19-depleted stem cell transplant. The chain links TRBV29-1 to TRBJ1-3, with D tentatively TRBD1 (5 bases). CDR3 in DNA: TGCAGCGTCACCACCGGGACCTTACCCTCTGGAAACACCATATATTTT. Protein: CSVTTGTLPSGNTIYF.